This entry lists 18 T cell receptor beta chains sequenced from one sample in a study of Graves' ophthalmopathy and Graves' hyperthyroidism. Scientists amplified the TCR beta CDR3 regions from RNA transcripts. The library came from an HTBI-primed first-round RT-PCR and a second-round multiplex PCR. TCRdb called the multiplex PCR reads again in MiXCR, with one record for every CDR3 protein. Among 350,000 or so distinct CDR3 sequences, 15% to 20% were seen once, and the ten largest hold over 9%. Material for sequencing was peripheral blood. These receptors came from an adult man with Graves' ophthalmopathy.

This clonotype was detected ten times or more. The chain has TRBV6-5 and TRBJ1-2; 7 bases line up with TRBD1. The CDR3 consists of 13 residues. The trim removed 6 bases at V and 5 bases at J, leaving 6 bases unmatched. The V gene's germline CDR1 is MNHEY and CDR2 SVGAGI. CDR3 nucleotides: TGTGCCAGCAGAATCGACAGGGAATATGGCTACACCTTC. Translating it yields CASRIDREYGYTF.

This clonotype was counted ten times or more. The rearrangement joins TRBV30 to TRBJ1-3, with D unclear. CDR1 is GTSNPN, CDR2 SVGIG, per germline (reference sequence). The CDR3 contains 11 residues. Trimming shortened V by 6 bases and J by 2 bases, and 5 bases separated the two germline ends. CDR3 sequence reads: CACQTGNTIYF. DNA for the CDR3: TGTGCCTGCCAGACTGGAAACACCATATATTTT.

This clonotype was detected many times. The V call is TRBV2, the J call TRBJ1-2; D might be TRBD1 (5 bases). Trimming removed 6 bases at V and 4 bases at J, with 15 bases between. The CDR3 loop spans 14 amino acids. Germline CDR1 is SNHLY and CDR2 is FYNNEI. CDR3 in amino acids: CASRDTGVFYGYTF. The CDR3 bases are TGTGCCAGCAGGGACACCGGGGTTTTCTATGGCTACACCTTC.

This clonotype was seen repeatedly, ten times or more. CDR3 protein: CASSFSGRGLSSYEQYF. CDR3 in DNA: TGTGCCAGCAGCTTTAGCGGGAGGGGGCTCAGCTCCTACGAGCAGTACTTC. The chain links TRBV28 to TRBJ2-7; 11 nucleotides agree with TRBD2. Germline CDR1 reads MDHEN; CDR2 reads SYDVKM. The CDR3 consists of 17 residues. V gave up 6 bases and J gave up 0 bases; unmatched junction bases: 10.

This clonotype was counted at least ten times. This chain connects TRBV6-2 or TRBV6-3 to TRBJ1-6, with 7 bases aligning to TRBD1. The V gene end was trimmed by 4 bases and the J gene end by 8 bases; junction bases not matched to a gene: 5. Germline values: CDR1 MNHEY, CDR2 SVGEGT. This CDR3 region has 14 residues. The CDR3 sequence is CASSLTGLHSPLHF. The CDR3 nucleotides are TGTGCCAGCAGTTTGACAGGGTTGCATTCACCCCTCCACTTT.

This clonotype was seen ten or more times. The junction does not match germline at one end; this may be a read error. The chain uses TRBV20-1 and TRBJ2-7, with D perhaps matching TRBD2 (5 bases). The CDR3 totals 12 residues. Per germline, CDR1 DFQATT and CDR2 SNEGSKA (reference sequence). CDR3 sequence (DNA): TGCAGTGTTAGAGTTAGCGAGTACGAGCAGTACTTC. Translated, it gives CSVRVSEYEQYF.

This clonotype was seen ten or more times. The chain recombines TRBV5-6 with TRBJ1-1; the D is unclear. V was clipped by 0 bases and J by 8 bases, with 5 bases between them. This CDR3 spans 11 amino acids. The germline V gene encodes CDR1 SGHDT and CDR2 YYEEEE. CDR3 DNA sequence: TGTGCCAGCAGCTTGGCCGGGGAAGCTTTCTTT. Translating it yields CASSLAGEAFF.

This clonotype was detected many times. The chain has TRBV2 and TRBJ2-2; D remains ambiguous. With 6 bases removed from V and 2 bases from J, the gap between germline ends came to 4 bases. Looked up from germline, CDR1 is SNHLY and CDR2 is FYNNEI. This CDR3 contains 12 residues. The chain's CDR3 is CASRRNTGELFF. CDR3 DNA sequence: TGTGCCAGCAGACGTAACACCGGGGAGCTGTTTTTT.

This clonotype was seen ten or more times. The CDR3 sequence: CATYRGLAASLAEYEQYF. CDR3 DNA sequence: TGTGCCACCTACAGGGGGCTAGCGGCGTCCCTCGCTGAGTACGAGCAGTACTTC. The chain couples TRBV6-4 to TRBJ2-7; 9 nucleotides agree with TRBD1. With 10 bases clipped from V and 4 bases from J, the junction kept 23 bases outside the gene matches. CDR3 length equals 18 residues. Germline assignment: CDR1 MRHNA and CDR2 SNTAGT.

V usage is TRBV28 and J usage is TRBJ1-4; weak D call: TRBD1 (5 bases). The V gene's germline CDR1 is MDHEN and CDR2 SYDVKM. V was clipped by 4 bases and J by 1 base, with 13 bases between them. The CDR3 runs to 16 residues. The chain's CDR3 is CASSYARQLTNEKLFF. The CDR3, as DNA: TGTGCCAGCAGTTACGCTAGACAGCTAACTAATGAAAAACTGTTTTTT.

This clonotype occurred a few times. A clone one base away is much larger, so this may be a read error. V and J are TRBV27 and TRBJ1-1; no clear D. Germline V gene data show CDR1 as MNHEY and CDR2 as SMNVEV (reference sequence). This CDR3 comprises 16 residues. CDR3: CAISLSNRPGNTEAFF. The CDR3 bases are TGTGCCATCAGTTTATCGAACCGACCAGGGAACACTGAAGCTTTCTTT.

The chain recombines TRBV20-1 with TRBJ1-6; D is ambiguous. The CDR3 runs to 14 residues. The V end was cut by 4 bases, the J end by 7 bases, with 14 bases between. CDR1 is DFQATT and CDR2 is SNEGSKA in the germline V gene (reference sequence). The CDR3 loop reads CSANPGQTNSPLHF. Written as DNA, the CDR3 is TGCAGTGCTAACCCCGGGCAGACAAATTCACCCCTCCACTTT.

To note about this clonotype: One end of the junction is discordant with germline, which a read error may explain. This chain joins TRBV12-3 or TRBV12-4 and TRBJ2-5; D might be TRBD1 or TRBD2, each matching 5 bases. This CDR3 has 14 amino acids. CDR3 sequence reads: CASRLVGPLETQYF. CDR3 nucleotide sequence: TGTGCCAGCAGATTAGTGGGACCGCTGGAGACACAGTACTTC.

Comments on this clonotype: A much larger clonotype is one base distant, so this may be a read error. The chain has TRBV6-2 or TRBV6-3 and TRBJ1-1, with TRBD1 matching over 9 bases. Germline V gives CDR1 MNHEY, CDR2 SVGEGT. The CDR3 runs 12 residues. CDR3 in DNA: TGTGTCAGCAACAGGGGGCACACTGAAGCTTTCTTT. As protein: CVSNRGHTEAFF.

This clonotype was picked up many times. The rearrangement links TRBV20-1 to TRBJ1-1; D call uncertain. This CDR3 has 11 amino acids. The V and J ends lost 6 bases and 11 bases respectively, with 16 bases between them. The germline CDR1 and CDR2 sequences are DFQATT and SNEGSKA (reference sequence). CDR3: CSAQDRNSAFF. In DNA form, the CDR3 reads TGCAGTGCCCAAGACCGCAACTCGGCTTTCTTT.

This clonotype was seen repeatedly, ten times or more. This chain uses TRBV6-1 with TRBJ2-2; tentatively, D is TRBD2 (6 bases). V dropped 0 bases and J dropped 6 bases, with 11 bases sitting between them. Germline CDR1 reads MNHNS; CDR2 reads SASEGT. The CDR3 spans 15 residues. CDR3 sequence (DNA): TGTGCCAGCAGTGAAGCAGGGCGGAGGGCCGGGGAGCTGTTTTTT. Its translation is CASSEAGRRAGELFF.

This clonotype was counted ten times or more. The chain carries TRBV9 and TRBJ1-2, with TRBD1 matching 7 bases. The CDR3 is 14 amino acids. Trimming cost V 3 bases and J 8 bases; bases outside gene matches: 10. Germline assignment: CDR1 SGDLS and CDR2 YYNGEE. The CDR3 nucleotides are TGTGCCAGCAGCGCTCGAGGGGGCCAGGGAGGCTACACCTTC. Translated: CASSARGGQGGYTF.

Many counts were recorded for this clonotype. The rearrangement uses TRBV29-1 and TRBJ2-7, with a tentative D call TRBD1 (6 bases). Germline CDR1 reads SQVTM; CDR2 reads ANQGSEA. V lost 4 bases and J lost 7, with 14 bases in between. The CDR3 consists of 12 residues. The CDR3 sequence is CSVGPTTGEQYF. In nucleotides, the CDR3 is TGCAGCGTTGGACCCACTACAGGGGAGCAGTACTTC.